This is a list of T cell receptor beta chains from one sample in a study of response to subunit inactivated influenza vaccine. TCRdb re-derived calls from the RT-PCR reads in MiXCR, one entry per CDR3 protein. The sample has fewer than 650,000 distinct CDR3 sequences; roughly 13% are singletons. This specimen consisted of PBMCs from blood, obtained 45 days after vaccination. The receptor set was obtained from a man in his fifties or sixties who received an inactivated influenza vaccine. Both conserved end residues are part of each CDR3. A D gene is named only where the DNA matches it firmly. For some rows the clone size is stated as once, few or many, or as a class when expanded; others skip it.

j_call | d_call | clone_size | v_call | cdr3_nt | cdr3_aa
TRBJ2-1 | NA | NA | TRBV12-3/TRBV12-4 | TGTGCCAGCAGCCCCGGGGGGCCCAATGAGCAGTTCTTC | CASSPGGPNEQFF
TRBJ1-6 | NA | few | TRBV14 | TGTGCCAGCAGCCAAGAAGGTCAGTCTACACCCCTCCACTTT | CASSQEGQSTPLHF
TRBJ2-1 | TRBD2 | NA | TRBV4-1 | TGCGCCAGCAGCCAAGATCCTGCTAGCGGGGGGAACAATGAGCAGTTCTTC | CASSQDPASGGNNEQFF
TRBJ2-5 | NA | NA | TRBV11-2 | TGTGCCAGCAGGAGGCCGGCGACAGGTCAAGAGACCCAGTACTTC | CASRRPATGQETQYF
TRBJ2-5 | NA | many | TRBV20-1 | TGCAGTGCAGGGGGATCCGGGACGGAGACCCAGTACTTC | CSAGGSGTETQYF
TRBJ2-7 | NA | NA | TRBV4-3 | TGCGCCAGCAGCCAAGAAGACAGATCCTACGAGCAGTACTTC | CASSQEDRSYEQYF
TRBJ2-7 | TRBD1 | few | TRBV11-2 | TGTGCCAGCAGCTTCACGGACGGGACAGGCCGCCGAGAGTACGAGCAGTACTTC | CASSFTDGTGRREYEQYF
TRBJ1-2 | TRBD1 | NA | TRBV7-9 | TGTGCCAGCAGCTTATTTCTGGACAGGGGGCTAGGCTACACCTTC | CASSLFLDRGLGYTF
TRBJ2-3 | TRBD2 | many | TRBV5-1 | TGCGCCAGCAGCTTGGACCTAGCGGGGAACACAGATACGCAGTATTTT | CASSLDLAGNTDTQYF
TRBJ2-7 | NA | NA | TRBV5-5 | TGTGCCAGCACAGGGAGAGCGTTGGAGCAGTACTTC | CASTGRALEQYF
TRBJ2-3 | TRBD1 | many | TRBV6-1 | TGTGCCAGCAGCGGAGGGACAGGATTGGGCACAGATACGCAGTATTTT | CASSGGTGLGTDTQYF
TRBJ2-7 | NA | NA | TRBV6-5 | TGTGCCAGCAGTTACTCGAACCTGGCAGGGAGCTCCTACGAGCAGTACTTC | CASSYSNLAGSSYEQYF
TRBJ1-4 | NA | few | TRBV28 | TGTGCCAGCAGTGGTGGTGGTGAAAAACTGTTTTTT | CASSGGGEKLFF
TRBJ2-3 | NA | many | TRBV25-1 | TGTGCCAGCTGCCGGCAGGGTTCAGATACGCAGTATTTT | CASCRQGSDTQYF
TRBJ1-2 | NA | NA | TRBV9 | TGTGCCAGCAGCAAAGAGACAGGAGGGACCTATGGCTACACCTTC | CASSKETGGTYGYTF
TRBJ2-3 | NA | NA | TRBV27 | TGTGCCAGCAGTTTATCTCTCTGGACAGCTACAGATACGCAGTATTTT | CASSLSLWTATDTQYF
TRBJ2-7 | TRBD1 | few | TRBV12-3/TRBV12-4 | TGTGCCAGCAGGGTGGGACAGGGATCGGAGCAGTACTTC | CASRVGQGSEQYF
TRBJ2-1 | NA | few | TRBV9 | TGTGCCAGCAGCGTAGGGAGTCCTACCCCCTACAATGAGCAGTTCTTC | CASSVGSPTPYNEQFF
TRBJ2-3 | TRBD2 | many | TRBV5-1 | TGCGCCAGCAGCTTGGGACTAGCGATGAGACCGCTACACACAGATACGCAGTATTTT | CASSLGLAMRPLHTDTQYF
TRBJ1-5 | TRBD1 | many | TRBV28 | TGTGCCAGCAGTCTCAGGGGGGACAGTAGCAATCAGCCCCAGCATTTT | CASSLRGDSSNQPQHF
TRBJ2-7 | NA | many | TRBV2 | TGTGCCAGCAGTGGGAGACAGAGCGCCTTGGGGGAGCAGTACTTC | CASSGRQSALGEQYF
TRBJ2-2 | NA | many | TRBV5-1 | TGTGCCAGCAGTTTAGGTCAGAGCACCGGGGAGCTGTTTTTT | CASSLGQSTGELFF
TRBJ2-2 | NA | NA | TRBV6-2/TRBV6-3 | TGTGCCAGCAGTTACGCGGTCCCCGGGGAGCTGTTTTTT | CASSYAVPGELFF
TRBJ2-5 | NA | many | TRBV18 | TGTGCCAGCTCACCACTGCGGTCTGACGAGACCCAGTACTTC | CASSPLRSDETQYF
TRBJ2-1 | NA | many | TRBV5-5 | TGTGCCAGCAGGGACCGTAGGGAGCAGTTCTTC | CASRDRREQFF
TRBJ1-2 | NA | many | TRBV12-3/TRBV12-4 | TGTGCCAGCAGTTACGGAAAGGGAGGTGGCTACACCTTC | CASSYGKGGGYTF
TRBJ2-1 | TRBD2 | NA | TRBV20-1 | TGCAGTGCCACGGGACTAGCGGGTTTCTACAATGAGCAGTTCTTC | CSATGLAGFYNEQFF
TRBJ2-1 | NA | NA | TRBV27 | TGTGCCAGCAGGTCCCCACCCCACACGTTCTTC | CASRSPPHTFF
TRBJ2-3 | NA | NA | TRBV5-1 | TGCGCCAGCAGCCCAGGGACGGATTATAGCACAGATACGCAGTATTTT | CASSPGTDYSTDTQYF
TRBJ1-1 | NA | NA | TRBV5-1 | TGCGCCAGCAGCATAACAGGAATGAACACTGAAGCTTTCTTT | CASSITGMNTEAFF
TRBJ2-7 | NA | few | TRBV20-1 | TGCAGTGCCTGGAGGGCCGGCGAGCAGTACTTC | CSAWRAGEQYF
TRBJ2-3 | TRBD1 | NA | TRBV5-5 | TGTGCCAGCAGCTTACAGGGGGTGACAGATACGCAGTATTTT | CASSLQGVTDTQYF
TRBJ2-2 | TRBD2 | NA | TRBV11-2 | TGTGCCAGCAGCTTACTAGCGGGGGGGCTTGGGGAGCTGTTTTTT | CASSLLAGGLGELFF
TRBJ2-3 | NA | many | TRBV20-1 | TGCAGTGCGAATTCCAGGGGAAAGGGCACAGATACGCAGTATTTT | CSANSRGKGTDTQYF
TRBJ2-3 | TRBD2 | few | TRBV7-2 | TGTGCCAGCAGCGAGACTAGCGGGAGGGCCACAGATACGCAGTATTTT | CASSETSGRATDTQYF
TRBJ2-5 | TRBD1 | few | TRBV6-5 | TGTGCCAGCAGTTCAGGGGGCCTCCAGGAGACCCAGTACTTC | CASSSGGLQETQYF